One and the same sample provided the 27 T cell receptor beta chains below, sequenced in a study of control samples from healthy donors and cancer patients. TCRdb keeps only in-frame clones here, not all; method: immunoSEQ multiplex PCR. The sample gives some 100,000 clones, roughly 92% of which show up once; about 2.9% is in the top ten. Input material: blood. The source is a human donor in good health. The donor label of this sample is uncertain.

J is TRBJ1-1 and V is TRBV7-2; the D is unclear. V gave up 1 base and J gave up 1 base, with 16 bases separating them. The CDR3 contains 17 residues. The germline gives CDR1 SGHTA, CDR2 FQGNSA. CDR3 bases: TGTGCCAGCAGCTTAGAACAAAGAGGCCCGTCGAACACTGAAGCTTTCTTT. Amino acid sequence: CASSLEQRGPSNTEAFF.

The chain links TRBV6-6 to TRBJ2-6, with D possibly TRBD2 on 5 matching bases. V gave up 6 bases and J gave up 4 bases, with 13 bases separating them. Germline V gene lookup returns CDR1 MNHNY and CDR2 SVGAGI (reference sequence). This CDR3 spans 15 amino acids. The CDR3: CASSPTSDGANVLTF. The DNA for the CDR3 is TGTGCCAGCAGCCCCACTAGTGACGGGGCCAACGTCCTGACTTTC.

Comment on this clone: Distinct nucleotide sequences in the sample also encode this CDR3. The chain uses TRBV3-1 (or the pseudogene TRBV3-2) and TRBJ1-1; D not certain. Germline CDR1 LGHDT, CDR2 YNNKEL (reference sequence). This CDR3 has 13 residues. Trimming left V 1 base short and J 1 base short, with 4 bases between. The CDR3 DNA follows: TGTGCCAGCAGCCAAGGCGGGAACACTGAAGCTTTCTTT. Amino acid sequence: CASSQGGNTEAFF.

This sequence joins TRBV30 and TRBJ1-5; D gene unclear. Germline V gene data show CDR1 as GTSNPN and CDR2 as SVGIG (reference sequence). This CDR3 is 15 amino acids long. V was cut by 2 bases and J by 1 base, with 12 bases left in between. In DNA, the CDR3 is TGTGCCTGGAGTACGTTAGGAGGGAGCAATCAGCCCCAGCATTTT. This encodes CAWSTLGGSNQPQHF.

The chain has TRBV10-2 and TRBJ1-4; TRBD1 agrees at 7 bases. After removal of 4 bases from V and 7 bases from J, the junction contained 6 bases not matched to a gene. The CDR3 length is 14 residues. CDR1 is WSHSY and CDR2 is SAAADI in the germline V gene. The CDR3 sequence: CASSVGTVGEKLFF. CDR3 DNA: TGCGCCAGCAGTGTTGGGACAGTCGGTGAAAAACTGTTTTTT.

The CDR3 nucleotides read TGTGCCAGCAGCCAAGTTCCCCCCTGGGAAGCGGGGATTGACGAGCAGTACTTC. It is translated as CASSQVPPWEAGIDEQYF. V is TRBV3-1 (or the pseudogene TRBV3-2) and J is TRBJ2-7; the match to TRBD2 covers 7 bases. Trimming took 1 base from V and 5 from J; bases not matched to a gene: 17. CDR3 length: 18 amino acids. Germline assignment: CDR1 LGHDT and CDR2 YNNKEL (reference sequence).

The genes are TRBV3-1 (or the pseudogene TRBV3-2) and TRBJ1-5; TRBD1 aligns across 7 bases. The CDR3 runs 14 residues. Germline V gene lookup returns CDR1 LGHDT and CDR2 YNNKEL (reference sequence). V trimming: 5 bases; J trimming: 5 bases; junction bases outside the gene matches: 6. CDR3 DNA sequence: TGTGCCAGCAGCGTCCGACAGGGACATCAGCCCCAGCATTTT. Protein: CASSVRQGHQPQHF.

In its sample, this clone was seen once. The rearrangement uses TRBV28 and TRBJ1-3, with a weak D call TRBD1 (5 bases). CDR3 length: 14 residues. Germline values: CDR1 MDHEN, CDR2 SYDVKM. V lost 5 bases to trimming and J lost 7 bases, with 15 bases between them. The CDR3 loop is CASSQQGGGNTIYF. The CDR3 DNA is TGTGCCAGCAGTCAGCAGGGCGGAGGGAACACCATATATTTT.

The chain joins TRBV30 to TRBJ1-6; D gene ambiguous. V lost 0 bases and J lost 9, with 12 bases in between. Looked up from germline, CDR1 is GTSNPN and CDR2 is SVGIG (reference sequence). This CDR3 region has 14 residues. CDR3 nucleotide sequence: TGTGCCTGGAGTGTAGTTTCTGGGAGTTCACCCCTCCACTTT. This encodes CAWSVVSGSSPLHF.

The chain combines TRBV2 with TRBJ2-6; D not certain. Looked up from germline, CDR1 is SNHLY and CDR2 is FYNNEI. This CDR3 comprises 14 residues. V dropped 3 bases and J dropped 0 bases, with 3 bases sitting between them. This chain's CDR3 is CASSDHSGANVLTF. As DNA, the CDR3 is TGTGCCAGCAGTGACCACTCTGGGGCCAACGTCCTGACTTTC.

This clone was seen only a few times. The rearrangement uses TRBV6-1 and TRBJ1-1; weak D call: TRBD1 (5 bases). The CDR3 sequence is 15 residues long. The V and J ends lost 3 bases and 3 bases respectively, with 14 bases between them. Germline CDR1 is MNHNS and CDR2 is SASEGT. This CDR3 is CASSDGGGSYTEAFF. The CDR3 DNA reads as TGTGCCAGCAGTGACGGTGGGGGAAGTTACACTGAAGCTTTCTTT.

This clone was observed a handful of times. The V and J genes are TRBV3-1 (or the pseudogene TRBV3-2) and TRBJ2-1; D uncertain. The germline V and J ends were trimmed by 1 base and 7 bases, with 8 bases remaining between them. The CDR3 length is 13 residues. CDR1 and CDR2 (germline): LGHDT, YNNKEL (reference sequence). The CDR3 loop is CASSQASYNEQFF. As DNA, the CDR3 is TGTGCCAGCAGCCAAGCCAGCTATAATGAGCAGTTCTTC.

J is TRBJ2-7 and V is TRBV12-3 or TRBV12-4; no reliable D call. CDR3 length equals 9 residues. The ends were cut back, 9 bases at V and 5 bases at J, with 5 bases in the middle. The CDR3 is CARVDEQYV. CDR3 nucleotide sequence: TGTGCCAGGGTGGACGAGCAGTACGTC.

V and J are TRBV24-1 and TRBJ2-5, with 9 positions matching TRBD1. V dropped 4 bases and J dropped 3; count of bases not matched to a gene: 2. Germline lookup yields CDR1 KGHDR and CDR2 SFDVKD. The CDR3 length is 14 residues. Written as DNA, the CDR3 is TGTGCCACCAGTGACCGGGACAGGGAAGAGACCCAGTACTTC. Translating it yields CATSDRDREETQYF.

The chain carries TRBV27 and TRBJ1-2, with no clear D. This CDR3 spans 12 amino acids. V lost 2 bases and J lost 8, with 9 bases in between. CDR1 is MNHEY, CDR2 SMNVEV, per germline (reference sequence). In nucleotides, the CDR3 is TGTGCCAGCAGTTTACCCGGTGGGGGCTACACCTTC. Its translation: CASSLPGGGYTF.

This clone has a single count. This chain links TRBV10-3 with TRBJ1-1, with a possible D match to TRBD1 (5 bases). The length of the CDR3 is 13 residues. Looked up from germline, CDR1 is ENHRY and CDR2 is SYGVKD. With 4 bases removed from V and 2 bases from J, the gap between germline ends came to 8 bases. CDR3 sequence: CAISGGTNTEAFF. For the CDR3, the DNA is TGTGCCATCAGTGGGGGCACCAACACTGAAGCTTTCTTT.

The chain carries TRBV5-1 and TRBJ2-7; D ambiguous. The germline gives CDR1 SGHRS, CDR2 YFSETQ. The CDR3 runs 15 residues. V lost 0 bases and J 7 bases, leaving 17 bases between the germline ends. This CDR3 reads CASSLAPTGGSEQYF. In DNA form, the CDR3 reads TGCGCCAGCAGCTTGGCCCCGACCGGTGGATCGGAGCAGTACTTC.

Here the CDR3 reads CASSAIHPQETQYF. CDR3 in DNA: TGTGCCAGTAGTGCGATCCATCCCCAAGAGACCCAGTACTTC. This sequence joins TRBV19 and TRBJ2-5; D not resolved. Trimming removed 5 bases at V and 1 base at J, with 11 bases between. There are 14 residues in the CDR3. Germline CDR1 is LNHDA and CDR2 is SQIVND (reference sequence).

This chain connects TRBV6-5 to TRBJ2-2, with D possibly TRBD1 on 5 matching bases. Deletions cut 2 bases from V and 7 bases from J, with 14 bases between. Germline V CDR1 and CDR2: MNHEY, SVGAGI. The CDR3 sequence is 15 residues long. Here the CDR3 DNA reads TGTGCCAGCAGTTACCGCGTGGGGCGCGGCGGGGAGCTGTTTTTT. It translates to CASSYRVGRGGELFF.

V usage is TRBV7-8 and J usage is TRBJ1-1, with a possible D match to TRBD1 (5 bases). Per the germline V gene, CDR1 is SGHVS and CDR2 is FQNEAQ. The V end lost 5 bases, the J end lost 5 bases, and 18 bases lay between the germline ends. The CDR3 loop spans 15 amino acids. The CDR3 loop reads CASSGQGKGTTEAFF. The CDR3 DNA reads as TGTGCCAGCAGCGGGCAGGGAAAGGGGACGACTGAAGCTTTCTTT.

The gene calls are TRBV27 and TRBJ1-5, with D perhaps TRBD1 (6 bases). The germline V and J ends were trimmed by 2 bases and 2 bases, with 10 bases remaining between them. CDR3 length: 15 residues. CDR1 and CDR2 from the germline V gene are MNHEY and SMNVEV (reference sequence). In DNA form, the CDR3 reads TGTGCCAGCAGTTTACAGGGGAATGGCAATCAGCCCCAGCATTTT. It yields the protein CASSLQGNGNQPQHF.

This clone appeared once. V usage is TRBV11-2 and J usage is TRBJ1-1, with D hard to call. This CDR3 contains 12 residues. Trimming removed 4 bases at V and 4 bases at J, with 7 bases between. Germline CDR1 SGHAT, CDR2 FQNNGV. CDR3 residues: CASSSGGTEAFF. CDR3 sequence (DNA): TGTGCCAGCAGCTCTGGCGGCACTGAAGCTTTCTTT.

CDR3 DNA sequence: TGTGCCATCACTCTGGACAGGGGGAGGACTGAAGCTTTCTTT. Its protein is CAITLDRGRTEAFF. The chain has TRBV21-1 and TRBJ1-1; TRBD1, as called in the table, went unchecked against the DNA. TRBV21-1 has pseudogene status. This CDR3 region has 14 residues.

This chain uses TRBV6-1 with TRBJ2-1; the match to TRBD2 covers 8 bases. The germline CDR1 and CDR2 sequences are MNHNS and SASEGT. The CDR3 is 16 residues long. V lost 1 base to trimming and J lost 7 bases; unmatched junction nucleotides: 9. The CDR3 DNA reads as TGTGCCAGCAGTGAAGTCTTCTCTAGCGGGCAGAATGAGCAGTTCTTC. Translation: CASSEVFSSGQNEQFF.

The chain combines TRBV20-1 with TRBJ2-3; tentative D call: TRBD2 (6 bases). Per germline, CDR1 DFQATT and CDR2 SNEGSKA (reference sequence). The CDR3 runs to 11 residues. V lost 8 bases, J lost 1 base, and 7 bases lay in between. As DNA, the CDR3 is TGCAGTCCGGGGGGCACAGATACGCAGTATTTT. It translates to CSPGGTDTQYF.

The V and J genes are TRBV30 and TRBJ2-5, with D hard to call. Germline-derived CDR1 and CDR2 are GTSNPN and SVGIG (reference sequence). The CDR3 has 12 amino acids. The V end lost 1 base, the J end lost 0 bases, and 3 bases lay between the germline ends. CDR3 residues: CAWSGNQETQYF. CDR3 DNA sequence: TGTGCCTGGAGTGGCAACCAAGAGACCCAGTACTTC.

The chain joins TRBV9 to TRBJ2-7, with 7 bases lining up with TRBD1. Germline CDR1 is SGDLS and CDR2 is YYNGEE. Losses at the gene ends were 3 bases for V and 1 base for J; bases not matched to a gene: 10. The CDR3 has 16 amino acids. CDR3 sequence: CASSDSPGQPSYEQYF. CDR3 nucleotide sequence: TGTGCCAGCAGCGACTCTCCGGGACAGCCGTCCTACGAGCAGTACTTC.